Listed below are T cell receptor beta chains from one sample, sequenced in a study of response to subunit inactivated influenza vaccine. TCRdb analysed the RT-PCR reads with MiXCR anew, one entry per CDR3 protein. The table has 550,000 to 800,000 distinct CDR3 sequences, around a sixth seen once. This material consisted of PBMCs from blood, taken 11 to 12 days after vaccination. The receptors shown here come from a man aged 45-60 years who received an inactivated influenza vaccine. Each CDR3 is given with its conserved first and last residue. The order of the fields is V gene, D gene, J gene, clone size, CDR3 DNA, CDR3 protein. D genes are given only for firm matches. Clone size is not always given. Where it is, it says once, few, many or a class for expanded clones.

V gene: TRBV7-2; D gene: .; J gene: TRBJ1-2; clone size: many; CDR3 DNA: TGTGCCAGCAGCTTATTTCAGGCTGGCGATGGCTACACCTTC; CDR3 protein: CASSLFQAGDGYTF
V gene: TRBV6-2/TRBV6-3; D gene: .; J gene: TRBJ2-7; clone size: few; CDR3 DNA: TGTGCCAGTAGACAGGATTATTCCTACGAGCAGTACTTC; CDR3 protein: CASRQDYSYEQYF
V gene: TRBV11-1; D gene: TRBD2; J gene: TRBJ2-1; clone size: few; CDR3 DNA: TGTGCCAGCAGCTTATGGACTAGCGGGAGGGCCGCGCAGTTCTTC; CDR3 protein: CASSLWTSGRAAQFF
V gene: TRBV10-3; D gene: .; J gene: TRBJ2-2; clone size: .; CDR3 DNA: TGTGCCATCAGTGACCCATCTACTACAGGGATGGGCACCGGGGAGCTGTTTTTT; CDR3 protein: CAISDPSTTGMGTGELFF
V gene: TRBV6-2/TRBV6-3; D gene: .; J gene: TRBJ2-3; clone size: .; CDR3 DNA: TGTGCCAGCACCCCACCCACAAGGACAGATACGCAGTATTTT; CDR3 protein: CASTPPTRTDTQYF
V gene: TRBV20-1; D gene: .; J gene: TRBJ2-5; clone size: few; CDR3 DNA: TGCAGTGCTAGAGCGGGGACGGAGACCCAGTACTTC; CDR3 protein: CSARAGTETQYF
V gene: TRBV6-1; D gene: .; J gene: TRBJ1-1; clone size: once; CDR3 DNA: TGTGCCAGCAGTGAAAAGCTAACGCCGGACACTGAAGCTTTCTTT; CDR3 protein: CASSEKLTPDTEAFF
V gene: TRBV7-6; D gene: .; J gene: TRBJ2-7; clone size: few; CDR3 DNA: TGTGCCAGCAGCTTAACTCCAAATTCCGAGCAGTACTTC; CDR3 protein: CASSLTPNSEQYF
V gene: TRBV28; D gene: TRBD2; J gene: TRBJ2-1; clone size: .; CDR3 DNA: TGTGCCAGCAGTGCCAGCGGGGCAGCCCAAGCAACCTACAATGAGCAGTTCTTC; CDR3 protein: CASSASGAAQATYNEQFF
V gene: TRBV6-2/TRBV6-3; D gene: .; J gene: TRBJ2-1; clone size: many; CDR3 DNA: TGTGCCAGCGGCCTTTACTCCTACAATGAGCAGTTCTTC; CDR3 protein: CASGLYSYNEQFF
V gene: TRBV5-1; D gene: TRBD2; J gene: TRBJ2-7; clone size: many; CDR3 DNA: TGCGCCAGCAGCTTGGGGGGGTTGGGACTACGCTACGAGCAGTACTTC; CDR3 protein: CASSLGGLGLRYEQYF
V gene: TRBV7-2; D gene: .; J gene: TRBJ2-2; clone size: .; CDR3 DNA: TGTGCCAGCAGCTCAGCCCTGATGGCGGCGAACACCGGGGAGCTGTTTTTT; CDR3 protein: CASSSALMAANTGELFF
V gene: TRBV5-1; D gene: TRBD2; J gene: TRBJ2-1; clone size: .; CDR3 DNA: TGCGCCAGCAGCCCTACTAGCGGGAGAGGCGATGAGCAGTTCTTC; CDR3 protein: CASSPTSGRGDEQFF
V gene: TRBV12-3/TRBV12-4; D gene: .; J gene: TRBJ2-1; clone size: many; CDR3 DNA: TGTGCCAGCAGTCTAGCACACTCCTACAATGAGCAGTTCTTC; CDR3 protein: CASSLAHSYNEQFF
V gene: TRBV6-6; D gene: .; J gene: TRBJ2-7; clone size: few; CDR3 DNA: TGTGCCAGCAGTAGGGACGGTGGCTACGAGCAGTACTTC; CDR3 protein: CASSRDGGYEQYF
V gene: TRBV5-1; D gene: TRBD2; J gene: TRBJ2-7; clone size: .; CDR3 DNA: TGCGCCAGCACCCCCCATAGCGGGTACGAGCAGTACTTC; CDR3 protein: CASTPHSGYEQYF
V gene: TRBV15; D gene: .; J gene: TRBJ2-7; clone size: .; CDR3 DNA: TGTGCCACCAGCAGGGCGGACAACCAACCGAGATCCTACGAGCAGTACTTC; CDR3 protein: CATSRADNQPRSYEQYF
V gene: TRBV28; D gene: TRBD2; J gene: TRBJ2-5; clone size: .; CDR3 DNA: TGTGCCAGCAGTTTAGGGAGGGGCTTGGGGTCGCTACAAGAGACCCAGTACTTC; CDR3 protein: CASSLGRGLGSLQETQYF